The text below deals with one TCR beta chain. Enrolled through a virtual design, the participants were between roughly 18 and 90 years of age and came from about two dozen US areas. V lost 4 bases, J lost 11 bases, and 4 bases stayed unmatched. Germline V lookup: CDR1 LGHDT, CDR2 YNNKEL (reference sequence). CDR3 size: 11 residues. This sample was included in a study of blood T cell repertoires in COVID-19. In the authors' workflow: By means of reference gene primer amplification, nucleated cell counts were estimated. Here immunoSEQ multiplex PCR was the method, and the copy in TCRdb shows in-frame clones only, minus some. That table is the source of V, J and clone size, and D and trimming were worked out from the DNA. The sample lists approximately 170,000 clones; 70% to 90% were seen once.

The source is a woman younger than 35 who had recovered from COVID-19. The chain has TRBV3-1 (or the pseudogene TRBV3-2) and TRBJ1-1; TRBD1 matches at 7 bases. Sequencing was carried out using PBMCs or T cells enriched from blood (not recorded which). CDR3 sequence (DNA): TGTGCCAGCAGCCTAGGGACAGTGGCTTTCTTT. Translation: CASSLGTVAFF.